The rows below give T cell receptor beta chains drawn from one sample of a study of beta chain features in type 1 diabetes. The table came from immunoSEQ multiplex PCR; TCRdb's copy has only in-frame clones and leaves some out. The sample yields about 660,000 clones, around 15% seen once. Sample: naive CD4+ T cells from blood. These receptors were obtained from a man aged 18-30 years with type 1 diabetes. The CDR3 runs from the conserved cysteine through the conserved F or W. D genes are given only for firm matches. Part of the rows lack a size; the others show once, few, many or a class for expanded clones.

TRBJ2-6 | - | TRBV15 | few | TGTGCCACCAGAACAGGGCCGGCTGGGGCCAACGTCCTGACTTTC | CATRTGPAGANVLTF
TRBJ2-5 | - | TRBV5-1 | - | TGCGCCAGCAGCTCCGGACAGTCAGAGACCCAGTACTTC | CASSSGQSETQYF
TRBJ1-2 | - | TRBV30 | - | TGTGCCGGCGGGAAGCTAACTACTAACTATGGCTACACCTTC | CAGGKLTTNYGYTF
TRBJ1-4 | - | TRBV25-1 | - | TGTGCCAGCAGTGAGCGAGAAAAACTGTTTTTT | CASSEREKLFF
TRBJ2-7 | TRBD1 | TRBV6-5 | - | TGTGCCAGCAGACAGGGGGCTCAGTACGAGCAGTACTTC | CASRQGAQYEQYF
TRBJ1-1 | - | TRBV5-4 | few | TGTGCCAGCAGCTTGGGGGGATGGGGCACTGAAGCTTTCTTT | CASSLGGWGTEAFF
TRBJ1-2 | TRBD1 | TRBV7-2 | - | TGTGCCAGCAGCTTAAGGACAGGGGTAAACTATGGCTACACCTTC | CASSLRTGVNYGYTF
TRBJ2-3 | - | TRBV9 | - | TGTGCCAGCAGCCCGAGGGGGGGGCTATCAGATACGCAGTATTTT | CASSPRGGLSDTQYF
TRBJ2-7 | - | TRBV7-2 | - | TGTGCCAGCAGCTTAGGCAGGACGCCTACCTACGAGCAGTACTTC | CASSLGRTPTYEQYF
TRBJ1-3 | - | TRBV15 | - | TGTGCCACCAGCTCGGGGGCCAGCTCTGGAAACACCATATATTTT | CATSSGASSGNTIYF
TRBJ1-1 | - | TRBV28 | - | TGTGCCAGCAGTTCGGGGGGGATATGGAACACTGAAGCTTTCTTT | CASSSGGIWNTEAFF
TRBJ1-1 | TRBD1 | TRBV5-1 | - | TGCGCCAGCAGCCGCGGGGGACAGGGCGTAACTGAAGCTTTCTTT | CASSRGGQGVTEAFF
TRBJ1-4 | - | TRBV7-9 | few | TGTGCCAGCAGCTCGCCGTATGCAACTAATGAAAAACTGTTTTTT | CASSSPYATNEKLFF
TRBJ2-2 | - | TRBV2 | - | TGTGCCAGCAGGGCCGGACGGACAACCGGGGAGCTGTTTTTT | CASRAGRTTGELFF
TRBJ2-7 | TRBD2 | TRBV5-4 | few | TGTGCCAGCAGTTCGGGACTAGCGGGGCCCTACGAGCAGTACTTC | CASSSGLAGPYEQYF
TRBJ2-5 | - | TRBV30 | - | TGTGCCTGGACGCTCTCGGGCGAGACCCAGTACTTC | CAWTLSGETQYF
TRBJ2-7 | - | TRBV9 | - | TGTGCCAGCAGCCTCAGGGCTGGGGGCGAGCAGTACTTC | CASSLRAGGEQYF